The 20 T cell receptor beta chains given below trace back to one sample, sequenced in a study of blood T cell repertoires in COVID-19. Method: immunoSEQ multiplex PCR; TCRdb's copy keeps in-frame clones and lacks some. The sample shows under 250,000 clones, 88% of them seen only once. The sample comprised peripheral blood. All receptors derive from a man in his fifties with COVID-19, enrolled during active disease.

This clone has more than one count but fewer than ten. This chain links TRBV7-2 with TRBJ2-2; perhaps TRBD2 as D (6 bases). Trimming left V 4 bases short and J 7 bases short, with 16 bases between. This CDR3 is 15 amino acids long. The germline gives CDR1 SGHTA, CDR2 FQGNSA. CDR3 sequence: CASSSGTFGGGELFF. The CDR3 nucleotides read TGTGCCAGCAGCTCCGGGACTTTTGGGGGCGGGGAGCTGTTTTTT.

As regards this clone: The same CDR3 is also encoded by other DNA sequences in this sample. This chain uses TRBV18 with TRBJ1-2; 10 bases are a match to TRBD1. V trimming: 3 bases; J trimming: 4 bases; junction bases outside the gene matches: 5. CDR1 is KGHSH and CDR2 is LQKENI in the germline V gene. This CDR3 has 15 amino acids. In nucleotides, the CDR3 is TGTGCCAGCTCACCCCGGACAGGGGGAGCCTATGGCTACACCTTC. Translation gives CASSPRTGGAYGYTF.

This rearrangement joins TRBV7-9 to TRBJ1-1; D might be TRBD1 (6 bases). The V gene's germline CDR1 is SEHNR and CDR2 FQNEAQ (reference sequence). V gave up 4 bases and J gave up 1 base, with 13 bases separating them. The CDR3 is 15 residues long. CDR3 nucleotide sequence: TGTGCCAGCAGCTCGCCCCCGGGACAGAACACTGAAGCTTTCTTT. Translated, it gives CASSSPPGQNTEAFF.

The chain employs TRBV30 and TRBJ2-1, with TRBD2 matching 7 bases. V shed 0 bases and J 6 bases; nucleotides not matched to a gene: 5. Germline CDR1 is GTSNPN and CDR2 is SVGIG (reference sequence). CDR3 length: 14 amino acids. The CDR3 nucleotides read TGTGCCTGGAGTGTTGGACTAGAGGGCAATGAGCAGTTCTTC. Protein sequence: CAWSVGLEGNEQFF.

This chain uses TRBV30 with TRBJ2-5; 7 nucleotides agree with TRBD1. Per germline, CDR1 GTSNPN and CDR2 SVGIG (reference sequence). V was pared by 3 bases and J by 1 base, with 14 bases of the junction left unmatched. The CDR3 runs 17 residues. CDR3 nucleotides: TGTGCCTGGAGCCCCTTGTCAAGGGGGCAGCTCCAAGAGACCCAGTACTTC. It specifies CAWSPLSRGQLQETQYF.

This clone was recorded once. The rearrangement joins TRBV28 to TRBJ2-3, with TRBD1 as a possible D gene (5 bases). CDR3 length: 15 residues. Germline loops: CDR1 MDHEN, CDR2 SYDVKM. V gave up 3 bases and J gave up 2 bases, with 12 bases separating them. The CDR3, as DNA: TGTGCCAGCAGTTTTGTTGGGGCCGTCACAGATACGCAGTATTTT. Its translation: CASSFVGAVTDTQYF.

This chain links TRBV7-9 with TRBJ2-1, with D hard to call. The CDR3 covers 10 residues. V was cut by 6 bases and J by 10 bases, with 7 bases left in between. The V gene's germline CDR1 is SEHNR and CDR2 FQNEAQ (reference sequence). The CDR3 loop is CASSHREQFF. DNA for the CDR3: TGTGCCAGCAGTCACAGAGAGCAGTTCTTC.

The chain couples TRBV27 to TRBJ1-2, with D possibly matching TRBD1 (6 bases). CDR1 is MNHEY, CDR2 SMNVEV, per germline (reference sequence). The V and J ends lost 3 bases and 4 bases respectively, with 21 bases between them. The CDR3 totals 17 residues. The CDR3 coding sequence is TGTGCCAGCAGTTTCGGTCCGACCCGACAGGCAGCCTATGGCTACACCTTC. Protein product: CASSFGPTRQAAYGYTF.

This clone was counted between two and nine times. V and J are TRBV12-3 or TRBV12-4 and TRBJ1-2; maybe TRBD1 (6 bases). Trimming left V 6 bases short and J 5 bases short, with 10 bases between. The length of the CDR3 is 12 residues. CDR3 sequence (DNA): TGTGCCAGCAGACAGGGCGATTATGGCTACACCTTC. Its protein is CASRQGDYGYTF.

This chain connects TRBV6-5 to TRBJ1-1; no reliable D call. This CDR3 comprises 15 residues. Looked up from germline, CDR1 is MNHEY and CDR2 is SVGAGI. Trimming left V 1 base short and J 1 base short, with 10 bases between. In nucleotides, the CDR3 is TGTGCCAGCAGTTACTGGAACACGGGGAACACTGAAGCTTTCTTT. Its translation: CASSYWNTGNTEAFF.

This clone occurred a few times. The chain employs TRBV4-1 and TRBJ2-6; the match to TRBD1 covers 8 bases. Germline V gene lookup returns CDR1 MGHRA and CDR2 YSYEKL. CDR3 length: 19 residues. The V and J ends lost 5 bases and 0 bases, in that order; junction bases with no gene match: 12. CDR3 coding DNA: TGCGCCAGCAGCAACCTACAGGGGGTCTTAACCTCTGGGGCCAACGTCCTGACTTTC. The encoded protein is CASSNLQGVLTSGANVLTF.

CDR3 sequence (DNA): TGCGCCAGCAGCGGGGGACAGCCAGAGACCCAGTACTTC. It encodes CASSGGQPETQYF. The V call is TRBV5-1, the J call TRBJ2-5; 7 bases agree with TRBD1. Germline V CDR1 and CDR2: SGHRS, YFSETQ. The length of the CDR3 is 13 residues. The J segment lost 4 bases and the V segment lost 4 bases, leaving 4 bases of the junction unmatched.

This chain links TRBV5-4 with TRBJ1-6, with D maybe TRBD1 (5 bases). V lost 0 bases and J 4 bases, leaving 8 bases between the germline ends. Germline V gene data show CDR1 as SGHNT and CDR2 as YYREEE (reference sequence). The CDR3 spans 15 residues. CDR3 nucleotide sequence: TGTGCCAGCAGCTTGGGGACAAATTATAATTCACCCCTCCACTTT. Protein sequence: CASSLGTNYNSPLHF. The whole variable domain, remainder taken from reference TRBV5-4 and TRBJ1-6, is ETGVTQSPTHLIKTRGQQVTLRCSSQSGHNTVSWYQQALGQGPQFIFQYYREEENGRGNFPPRFSGLQFPNYSSELNVNALELDDSALYLCASSLGTNYNSPLHFGNGTRLTVT.

The chain links TRBV9 to TRBJ1-2, with D tentatively TRBD1 (5 bases). This CDR3 contains 14 residues. The V and J ends lost 0 bases and 7 bases respectively, with 13 bases between them. The V gene's germline CDR1 is SGDLS and CDR2 YYNGEE. The CDR3 protein is CASSVGGGSSGYTF. The CDR3 DNA is TGTGCCAGCAGCGTAGGGGGCGGATCAAGTGGCTACACCTTC.

The V gene is TRBV19, the J gene TRBJ1-3, with D unclear. V was clipped by 3 bases and J by 0 bases, with 9 bases between them. The germline V gene has CDR1 LNHDA and CDR2 SQIVND (reference sequence). This CDR3 comprises 15 residues. The DNA of the CDR3 is TGTGCCAGTAGTATCTGGTTACTCTCTGGAAACACCATATATTTT. Protein product: CASSIWLLSGNTIYF.

The chain uses TRBV6-2 or TRBV6-3 and TRBJ1-4; 7 bases align to TRBD1. Unmatched junction bases numbered 5, after V lost 5 bases and J lost 5 bases. Germline V gives CDR1 MNHEY, CDR2 SVGEGT. The length of the CDR3 is 14 residues. The CDR3 here is CASSGGQENEKLFF. The CDR3 region has the DNA TGTGCCAGCAGTGGAGGACAGGAGAATGAAAAACTGTTTTTT.

Concerning this clone itself: At one end, the junction sequence differs from germline, possibly due to a read error. The genes are TRBV11-3 and TRBJ2-2, with 10 bases lining up with TRBD2. The CDR3 totals 17 residues. Germline V gives CDR1 SGHNT, CDR2 YENEEA. The CDR3 here is CVSSLSLAGANTGELFF. The DNA of the CDR3 is TGTGTCAGCAGCTTATCTCTAGCGGGGGCAAACACCGGGGAGCTGTTTTTT.

This sequence joins TRBV5-5 and TRBJ2-1, with D possibly being TRBD2 (5 bases). Trimming left V 0 bases short and J 7 bases short, with 11 bases between. The germline V gene has CDR1 SGHKS and CDR2 YYEKEE (reference sequence). There are 14 residues in the CDR3. The CDR3 sequence is CASSLVDFNNEQFF. The CDR3 nucleotides read TGTGCCAGCAGCTTGGTGGACTTTAATAATGAGCAGTTCTTC.

The chain uses TRBV6-2 or TRBV6-3 and TRBJ2-7; the match to TRBD2 covers 11 bases. The germline V gene encodes CDR1 MNHEY and CDR2 SVGEGT. The CDR3 runs to 17 residues. Trimming removed 2 bases from V and 3 bases from J; junction bases left unmatched: 9. In DNA, the CDR3 is TGTGCCAGCAGTTACCCGGTGACTAGCGGGGAAAACTACGAGCAGTACTTC. This translates into CASSYPVTSGENYEQYF.

In the case of this clone: Other DNA variants within this sample encode the same CDR3. The V and J genes are TRBV19 and TRBJ2-7; 13 bases are a match to TRBD2. The germline gives CDR1 LNHDA, CDR2 SQIVND (reference sequence). The junction had 2 bases not matched to a gene; V was cut back by 3 bases and J by 3 bases. CDR3 size: 15 residues. DNA of the CDR3: TGTGCCAGTAGTATCAGGACTAGCGGGAGCTACGAGCAGTACTTC. Residues: CASSIRTSGSYEQYF.